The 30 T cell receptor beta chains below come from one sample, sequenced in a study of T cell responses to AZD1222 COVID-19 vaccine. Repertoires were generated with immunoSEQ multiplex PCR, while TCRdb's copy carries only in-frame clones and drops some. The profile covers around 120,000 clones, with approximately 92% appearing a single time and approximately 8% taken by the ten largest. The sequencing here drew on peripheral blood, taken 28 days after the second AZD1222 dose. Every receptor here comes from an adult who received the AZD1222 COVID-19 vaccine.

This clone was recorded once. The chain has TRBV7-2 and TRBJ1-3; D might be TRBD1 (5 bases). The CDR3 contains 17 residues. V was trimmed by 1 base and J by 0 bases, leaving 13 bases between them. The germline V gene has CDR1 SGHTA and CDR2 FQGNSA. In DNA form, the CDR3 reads TGTGCCAGCAGCTTAGATTTGGACACCCGCTCTGGAAACACCATATATTTT. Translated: CASSLDLDTRSGNTIYF.

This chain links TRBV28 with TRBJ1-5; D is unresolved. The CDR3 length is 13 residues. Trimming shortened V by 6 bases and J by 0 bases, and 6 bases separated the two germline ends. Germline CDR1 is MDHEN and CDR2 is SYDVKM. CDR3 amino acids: CASSVYSNQPQHF. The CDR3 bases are TGTGCCAGCAGCGTATATAGCAATCAGCCCCAGCATTTT.

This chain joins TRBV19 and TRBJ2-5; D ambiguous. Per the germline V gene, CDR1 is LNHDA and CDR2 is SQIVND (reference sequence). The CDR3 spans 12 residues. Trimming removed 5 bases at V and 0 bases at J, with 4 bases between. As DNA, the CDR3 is TGTGCCAGTAGTGCAAACCAAGAGACCCAGTACTTC. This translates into CASSANQETQYF.

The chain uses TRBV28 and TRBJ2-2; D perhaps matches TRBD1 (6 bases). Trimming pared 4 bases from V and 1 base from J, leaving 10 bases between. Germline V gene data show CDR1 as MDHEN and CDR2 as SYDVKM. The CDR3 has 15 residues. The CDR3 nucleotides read TGTGCCAGCAGTTGGACAGCCCGGAACACCGGGGAGCTGTTTTTT. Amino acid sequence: CASSWTARNTGELFF.

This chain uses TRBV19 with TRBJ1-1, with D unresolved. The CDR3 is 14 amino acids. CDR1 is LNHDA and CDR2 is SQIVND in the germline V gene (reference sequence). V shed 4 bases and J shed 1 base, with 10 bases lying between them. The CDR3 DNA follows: TGTGCCAGTAGTAGGAGGGAAACGAACACTGAAGCTTTCTTT. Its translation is CASSRRETNTEAFF. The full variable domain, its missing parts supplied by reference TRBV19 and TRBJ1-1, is DGGITQSPKYLFRKEGQNVTLSCEQNLNHDAMYWYRQDPGQGLRLIYYSQIVNDFQKGDIAEGYSVSREKKESFPLTVTSAQKNPTAFYLCASSRRETNTEAFFGQGTRLTVV.

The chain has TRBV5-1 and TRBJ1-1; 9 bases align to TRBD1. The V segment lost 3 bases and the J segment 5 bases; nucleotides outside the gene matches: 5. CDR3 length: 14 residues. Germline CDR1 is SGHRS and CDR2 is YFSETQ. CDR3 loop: CASSSGTGWTEAFF. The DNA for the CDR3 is TGCGCCAGCAGCTCCGGGACAGGGTGGACTGAAGCTTTCTTT. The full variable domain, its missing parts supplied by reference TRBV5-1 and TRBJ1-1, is KAGVTQTPRYLIKTRGQQVTLSCSPISGHRSVSWYQQTPGQGLQFLFEYFSETQRNKGNFPGRFSGRQFSNSRSEMNVSTLELGDSALYLCASSSGTGWTEAFFGQGTRLTVV.

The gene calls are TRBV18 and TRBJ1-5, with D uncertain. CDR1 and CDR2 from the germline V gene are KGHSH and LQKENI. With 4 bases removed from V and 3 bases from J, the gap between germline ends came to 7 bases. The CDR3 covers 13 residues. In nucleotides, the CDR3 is TGTGCCAGCTCACAGAATTTCAATCAGCCCCAGCATTTT. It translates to CASSQNFNQPQHF.

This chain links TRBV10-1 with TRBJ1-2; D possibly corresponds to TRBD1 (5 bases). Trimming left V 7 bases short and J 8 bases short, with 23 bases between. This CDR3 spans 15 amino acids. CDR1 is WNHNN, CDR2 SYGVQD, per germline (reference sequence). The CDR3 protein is CASKTKAGHREGYTF. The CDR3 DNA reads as TGCGCCAGCAAAACTAAAGCCGGACACCGAGAAGGCTACACCTTC.

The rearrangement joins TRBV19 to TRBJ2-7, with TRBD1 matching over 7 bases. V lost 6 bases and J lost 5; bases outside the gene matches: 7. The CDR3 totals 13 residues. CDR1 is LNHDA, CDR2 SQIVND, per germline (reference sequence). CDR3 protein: CASSFTGVNEQYF. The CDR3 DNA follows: TGTGCCAGTAGCTTTACAGGGGTGAACGAGCAGTACTTC.

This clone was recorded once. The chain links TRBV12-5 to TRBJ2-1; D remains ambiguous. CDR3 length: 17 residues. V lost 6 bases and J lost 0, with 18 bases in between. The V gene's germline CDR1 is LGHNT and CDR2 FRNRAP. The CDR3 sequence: CASGPGVISSSYNEQFF. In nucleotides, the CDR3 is TGTGCTAGTGGCCCTGGGGTGATCTCGAGCTCCTACAATGAGCAGTTCTTC.

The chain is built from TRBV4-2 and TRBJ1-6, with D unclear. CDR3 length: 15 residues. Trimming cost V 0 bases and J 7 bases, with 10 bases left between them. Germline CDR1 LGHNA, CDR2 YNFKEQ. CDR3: CASSQDFAENSPLHF. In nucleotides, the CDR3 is TGTGCCAGCAGCCAAGATTTTGCGGAGAATTCACCCCTCCACTTT.

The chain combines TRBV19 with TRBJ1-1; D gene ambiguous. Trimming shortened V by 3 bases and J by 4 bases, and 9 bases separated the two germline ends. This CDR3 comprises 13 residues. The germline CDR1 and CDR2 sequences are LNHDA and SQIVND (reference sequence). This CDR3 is CASSMRAGTEAFF. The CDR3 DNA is TGTGCCAGTAGTATGCGGGCAGGCACTGAAGCTTTCTTT.

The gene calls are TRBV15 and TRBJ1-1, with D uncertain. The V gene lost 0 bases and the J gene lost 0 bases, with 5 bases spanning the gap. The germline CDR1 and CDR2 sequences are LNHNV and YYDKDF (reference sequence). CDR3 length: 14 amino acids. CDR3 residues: CATSREQMNTEAFF. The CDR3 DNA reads TGTGCCACCAGCAGAGAACAGATGAACACTGAAGCTTTCTTT.

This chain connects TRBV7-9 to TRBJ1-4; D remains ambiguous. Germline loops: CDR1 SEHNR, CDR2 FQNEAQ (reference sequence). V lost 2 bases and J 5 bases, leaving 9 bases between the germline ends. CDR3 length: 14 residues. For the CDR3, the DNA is TGTGCCAGCAGCTTACGTGGAGGGAATGAAAAACTGTTTTTT. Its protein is CASSLRGGNEKLFF. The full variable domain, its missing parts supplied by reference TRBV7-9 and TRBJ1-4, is DTGVSQNPRHKITKRGQNVTFRCDPISEHNRLYWYRQTLGQGPEFLTYFQNEAQLEKSRLLSDRFSAERPKGSFSTLEIQRTEQGDSAMYLCASSLRGGNEKLFFGSGTQLSVL.

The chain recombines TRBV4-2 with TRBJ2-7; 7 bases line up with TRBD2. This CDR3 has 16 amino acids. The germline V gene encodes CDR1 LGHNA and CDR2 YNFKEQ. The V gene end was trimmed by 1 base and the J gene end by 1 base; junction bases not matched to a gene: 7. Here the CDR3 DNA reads TGTGCCAGCAGCCAAGGTGACGGCGGGGGATCCTACGAGCAGTACTTC. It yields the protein CASSQGDGGGSYEQYF.

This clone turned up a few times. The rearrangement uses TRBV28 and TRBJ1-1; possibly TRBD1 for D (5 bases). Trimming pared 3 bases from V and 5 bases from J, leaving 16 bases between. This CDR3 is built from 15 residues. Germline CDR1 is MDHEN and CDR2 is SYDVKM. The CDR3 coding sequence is TGTGCCAGCAGTTTGGCAGGGCACAGGTCGACTGAAGCTTTCTTT. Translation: CASSLAGHRSTEAFF.

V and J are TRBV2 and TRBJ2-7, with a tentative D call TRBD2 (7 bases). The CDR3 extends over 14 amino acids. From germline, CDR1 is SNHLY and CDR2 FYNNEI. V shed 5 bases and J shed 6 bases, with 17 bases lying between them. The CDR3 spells CASSIGGAEGEQYF. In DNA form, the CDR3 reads TGTGCCAGCAGTATAGGGGGGGCCGAGGGCGAGCAGTACTTC. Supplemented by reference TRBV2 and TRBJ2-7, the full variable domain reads EPEVTQTPSHQVTQMGQEVILRCVPISNHLYFYWYRQILGQKVEFLVSFYNNEISEKSEIFDDQFSVERPDGSNFTLKIRSTKLEDSAMYFCASSIGGAEGEQYFGPGTRLTVT.

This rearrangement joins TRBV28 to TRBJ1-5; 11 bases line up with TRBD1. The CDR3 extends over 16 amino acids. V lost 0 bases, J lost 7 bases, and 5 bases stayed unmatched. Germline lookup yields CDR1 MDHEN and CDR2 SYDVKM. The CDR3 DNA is TGTGCCAGCAGTTTATGGGGACAGGGGGTGGGGCAGCCCCAGCATTTT. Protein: CASSLWGQGVGQPQHF.

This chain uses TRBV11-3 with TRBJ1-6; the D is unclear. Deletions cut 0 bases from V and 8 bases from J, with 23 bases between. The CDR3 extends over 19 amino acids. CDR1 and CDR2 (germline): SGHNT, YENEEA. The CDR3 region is CASSLDGSNGPFLDSPLHF. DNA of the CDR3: TGTGCCAGCAGCTTAGATGGTAGTAATGGGCCGTTCTTGGATTCACCCCTCCACTTT. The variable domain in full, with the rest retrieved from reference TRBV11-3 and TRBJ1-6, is EAGVVQSPRYKIIEKKQPVAFWCNPISGHNTLYWYLQNLGQGPELLIRYENEEAVDDSQLPKDRFSAERLKGVDSTLKIQPAELGDSAVYLCASSLDGSNGPFLDSPLHFGNGTRLTVT.

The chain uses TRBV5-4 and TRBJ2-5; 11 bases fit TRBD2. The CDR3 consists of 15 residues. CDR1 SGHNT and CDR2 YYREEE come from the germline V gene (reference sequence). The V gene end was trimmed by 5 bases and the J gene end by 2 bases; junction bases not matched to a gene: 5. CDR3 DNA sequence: TGTGCCAGCAGGTCTAGCGGGGGGACTCAAGAGACCCAGTACTTC. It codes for CASRSSGGTQETQYF. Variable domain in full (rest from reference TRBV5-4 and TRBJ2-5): ETGVTQSPTHLIKTRGQQVTLRCSSQSGHNTVSWYQQALGQGPQFIFQYYREEENGRGNFPPRFSGLQFPNYSSELNVNALELDDSALYLCASRSSGGTQETQYFGPGTRLLVL.

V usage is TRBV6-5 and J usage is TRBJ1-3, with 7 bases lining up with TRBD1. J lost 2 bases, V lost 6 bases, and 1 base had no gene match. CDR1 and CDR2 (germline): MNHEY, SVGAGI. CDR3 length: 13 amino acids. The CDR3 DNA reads TGTGCCAGCAGCGGGACAGCTGGAAACACCATATATTTT. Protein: CASSGTAGNTIYF.

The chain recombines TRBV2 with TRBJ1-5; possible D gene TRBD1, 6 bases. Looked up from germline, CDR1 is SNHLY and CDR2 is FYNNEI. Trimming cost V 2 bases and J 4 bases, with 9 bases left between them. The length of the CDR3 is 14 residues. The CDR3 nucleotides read TGTGCCAGCAGTGAACGGACAGAGAATCAGCCCCAGCATTTT. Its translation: CASSERTENQPQHF.

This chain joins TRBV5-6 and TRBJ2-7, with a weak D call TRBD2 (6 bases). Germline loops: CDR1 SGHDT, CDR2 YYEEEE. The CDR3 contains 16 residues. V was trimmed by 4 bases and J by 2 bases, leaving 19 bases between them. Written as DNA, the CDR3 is TGTGCCAGCAGCCCCTCGAGACTAGACCGGACCTACGAGCAGTACTTC. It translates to CASSPSRLDRTYEQYF.

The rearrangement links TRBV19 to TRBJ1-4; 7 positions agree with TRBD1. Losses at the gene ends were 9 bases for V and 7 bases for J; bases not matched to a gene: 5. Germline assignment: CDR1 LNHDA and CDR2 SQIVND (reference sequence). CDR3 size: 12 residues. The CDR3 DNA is TGTGCCAGCGGGACAGTCCTTGAAAAACTGTTTTTT. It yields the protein CASGTVLEKLFF.

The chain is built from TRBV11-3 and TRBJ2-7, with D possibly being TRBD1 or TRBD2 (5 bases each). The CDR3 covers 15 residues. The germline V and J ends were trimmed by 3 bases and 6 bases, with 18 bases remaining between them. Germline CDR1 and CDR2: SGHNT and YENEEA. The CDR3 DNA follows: TGTGCCAGCAGCTTGGACGGGACCGGCACCTCCGAGCAGTACTTC. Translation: CASSLDGTGTSEQYF.

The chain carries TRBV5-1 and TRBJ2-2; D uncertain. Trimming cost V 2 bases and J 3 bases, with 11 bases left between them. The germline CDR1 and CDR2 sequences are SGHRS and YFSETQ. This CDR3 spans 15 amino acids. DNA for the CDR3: TGCGCCAGCAGCTTACAGACTTCCTACACCGGGGAGCTGTTTTTT. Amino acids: CASSLQTSYTGELFF.

Here the CDR3 reads CASSLRLPKGATNEKLFF. CDR3 nucleotides: TGTGCCAGCAGCTTGCGACTGCCGAAAGGGGCGACTAATGAAAAACTGTTTTTT. This rearrangement joins TRBV5-8 to TRBJ1-4; D is possibly TRBD1 (5 bases). Trimming stripped 1 base from V and 2 bases from J, with 18 bases between. Germline loops: CDR1 SGHTS, CDR2 YDEGEE. The CDR3 loop spans 18 amino acids.

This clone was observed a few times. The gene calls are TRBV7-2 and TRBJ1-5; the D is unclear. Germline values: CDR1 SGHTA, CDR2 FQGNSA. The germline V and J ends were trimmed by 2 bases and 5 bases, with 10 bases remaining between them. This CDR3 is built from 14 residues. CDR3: CASSLRRNDQPQHF. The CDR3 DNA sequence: TGTGCCAGCAGCTTACGCAGAAACGATCAGCCCCAGCATTTT.

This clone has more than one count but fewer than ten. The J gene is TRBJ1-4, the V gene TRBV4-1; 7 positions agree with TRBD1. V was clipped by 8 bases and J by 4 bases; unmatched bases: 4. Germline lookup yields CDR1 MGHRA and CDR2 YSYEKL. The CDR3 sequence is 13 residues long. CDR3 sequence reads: CASGGGINEKLFF. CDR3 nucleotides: TGCGCCAGCGGAGGGGGCATTAATGAAAAACTGTTTTTT.

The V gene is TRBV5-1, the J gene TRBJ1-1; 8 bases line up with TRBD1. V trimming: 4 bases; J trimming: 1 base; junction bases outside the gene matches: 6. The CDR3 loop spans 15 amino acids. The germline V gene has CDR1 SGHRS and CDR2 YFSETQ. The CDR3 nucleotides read TGCGCCAGCAGCGTACTAGACAGGGGGAACACTGAAGCTTTCTTT. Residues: CASSVLDRGNTEAFF.